A selection of T cell receptor beta chains follows, all from one sample in a study of cytomegalovirus exposure and HLA in healthy donors. Here immunoSEQ multiplex PCR was the method, and the copy in TCRdb shows in-frame clones only, minus some. In the table there are 160,000 or so clones, 82% of which are singletons. Sequences were obtained from PBMCs. The receptors derive from a woman aged 50 to 60 in good health and CMV-seronegative. Both conserved end residues are part of each CDR3. Each record gives: clone size, D gene, V gene, J gene, CDR3 protein, CDR3 DNA. D genes are given only for firm matches. Rows give clone size only sometimes, using once, few, many, or a class for an expanded clone.

size: .
D: .
V: TRBV2
J: TRBJ2-7
CDR3: CASTRQGSYEQYF
DNA: TGTGCCAGCACCCGGCAGGGCTCCTACGAGCAGTACTTC

size: .
D: .
V: TRBV2
J: TRBJ1-5
CDR3: CASSEEGVRNQPQHF
DNA: TGTGCCAGCAGTGAAGAAGGGGTACGCAATCAGCCCCAGCATTTT

size: few
D: .
V: TRBV28
J: TRBJ1-3
CDR3: CASTAGFAASGNTIYF
DNA: TGTGCCAGCACCGCGGGTTTTGCTGCTTCTGGAAACACCATATATTTT

size: .
D: .
V: TRBV19
J: TRBJ2-2
CDR3: CASMSFPGELFF
DNA: TGTGCCAGTATGTCATTCCCCGGGGAGCTGTTTTTT

size: .
D: TRBD1
V: TRBV2
J: TRBJ2-3
CDR3: CASSETGGAGVDTQYF
DNA: TGTGCCAGCAGTGAGACAGGGGGCGCAGGTGTGGATACGCAGTATTTT

size: .
D: .
V: TRBV11-3
J: TRBJ1-1
CDR3: CASSREGTEAFF
DNA: TGTGCCAGCAGCCGGGAGGGCACTGAAGCTTTCTTT

size: .
D: TRBD1
V: TRBV6-1
J: TRBJ2-7
CDR3: CASSEGTGYPYEQYF
DNA: TGTGCCAGCAGTGAAGGGACAGGGTACCCCTACGAGCAGTACTTC

size: .
D: .
V: TRBV5-3
J: TRBJ2-1
CDR3: CARTQDRNSYNEQFF
DNA: TGTGCCAGAACCCAGGACAGAAACTCCTACAATGAGCAGTTCTTC

size: once
D: TRBD2
V: TRBV2
J: TRBJ2-3
CDR3: CASTGSGRGDTQYF
DNA: TGTGCCAGCACTGGTAGCGGGAGAGGAGATACGCAGTATTTT

size: .
D: .
V: TRBV28
J: TRBJ1-5
CDR3: CASSYRGGSNQPQHF
DNA: TGTGCCAGCTCATATCGGGGGGGGAGCAATCAGCCCCAGCATTTT

size: .
D: TRBD2
V: TRBV28
J: TRBJ2-7
CDR3: CASSPPTAGGPHEQYF
DNA: TGTGCCAGCAGTCCCCCGACAGCGGGGGGGCCCCACGAGCAGTACTTC

size: .
D: .
V: TRBV19
J: TRBJ2-3
CDR3: CASSFSPGAGGTDTQYF
DNA: TGTGCCAGTAGTTTCAGTCCGGGAGCCGGGGGTACAGATACGCAGTATTTT

size: .
D: .
V: TRBV27
J: TRBJ1-2
CDR3: CASSLEGVGGYGYTF
DNA: TGTGCCAGCAGTTTAGAGGGGGTGGGTGGCTATGGCTACACCTTC

size: .
D: TRBD2
V: TRBV5-1
J: TRBJ2-5
CDR3: CASSFSGTQETQYF
DNA: TGCGCCAGCAGTTTTAGCGGGACACAAGAGACCCAGTACTTC

size: .
D: TRBD2
V: TRBV7-9
J: TRBJ2-7
CDR3: CASSNPTGTSAYEQYF
DNA: TGTGCCAGCAGCAACCCTACCGGGACTAGCGCCTACGAGCAGTACTTC

size: .
D: .
V: TRBV28
J: TRBJ2-6
CDR3: CAGLKGVAGANVLTF
DNA: TGTGCCGGCTTGAAGGGAGTCGCTGGGGCCAACGTCCTGACTTTC

size: .
D: TRBD2
V: TRBV14
J: TRBJ2-5
CDR3: CASSGLDGKTQYF
DNA: TGTGCCAGCAGCGGACTAGACGGCAAGACCCAGTACTTC

size: .
D: .
V: TRBV23-1
J: TRBJ2-7
CDR3: CASSLLVYEQYF
DNA: TGCGCCAGCAGTCTACTTGTCTACGAGCAGTACTTC

size: .
D: .
V: TRBV30
J: TRBJ1-1
CDR3: CAWTHGRGRNTEAFF
DNA: TGTGCCTGGACCCACGGCAGGGGACGGAACACCGAAGCTTTCTTT

size: .
D: .
V: TRBV9
J: TRBJ1-5
CDR3: CASSSGRSNQPQHF
DNA: TGTGCCAGCAGCTCAGGGAGGAGCAATCAGCCCCAGCATTTT

size: .
D: TRBD1
V: TRBV29-1
J: TRBJ2-3
CDR3: CSVDRQGASADTQYF
DNA: TGCAGCGTAGACCGACAGGGGGCTAGCGCAGATACGCAGTATTTT

size: .
D: .
V: TRBV19
J: TRBJ2-1
CDR3: CASSMRGGRSYNEQFF
DNA: TGTGCCAGTAGTATGCGCGGAGGGAGGTCGTACAATGAGCAGTTCTTC

size: .
D: TRBD2
V: TRBV5-1
J: TRBJ2-7
CDR3: CASSRDAKRGSYEQYF
DNA: TGCGCCAGCAGCCGGGACGCCAAGCGGGGCTCCTACGAGCAGTACTTC

size: .
D: .
V: TRBV6-5
J: TRBJ2-6
CDR3: CASSHSRSGANVLTF
DNA: TGTGCCAGCAGCCACAGCCGCTCTGGGGCCAACGTCCTGACTTTC

size: once
D: .
V: TRBV9
J: TRBJ1-1
CDR3: CASGLAMDTEAFF
DNA: TGTGCCAGCGGGCTAGCCATGGACACTGAAGCTTTCTTT

size: .
D: .
V: TRBV5-1
J: TRBJ2-3
CDR3: CASSLEGRVTDTQYF
DNA: TGCGCCAGCAGCTTGGAAGGGCGGGTCACAGATACGCAGTATTTT

size: .
D: .
V: TRBV7-6
J: TRBJ2-2
CDR3: CASSLAVARTGELFF
DNA: TGTGCCAGCAGCTTAGCGGTGGCTCGCACCGGGGAGCTGTTTTTT

size: .
D: TRBD1
V: TRBV19
J: TRBJ1-6
CDR3: CASRGTGINSPLHF
DNA: TGTGCCAGTCGCGGGACAGGGATTAATTCACCCCTCCACTTT

size: .
D: .
V: TRBV5-6
J: TRBJ1-1
CDR3: CASSLGGQRGAEAFF
DNA: TGTGCCAGCAGCTTGGGAGGACAGCGAGGAGCTGAAGCTTTCTTT

size: .
D: .
V: TRBV19
J: TRBJ1-5
CDR3: CASSTHRQENQPQHF
DNA: TGTGCCAGTAGTACCCATCGACAGGAGAATCAGCCCCAGCATTTT

size: .
D: TRBD2
V: TRBV10-3
J: TRBJ2-3
CDR3: CAISEPAGGSDTQYF
DNA: TGTGCCATCAGTGAGCCAGCGGGAGGGTCAGATACGCAGTATTTT

size: .
D: TRBD1
V: TRBV10-1
J: TRBJ1-1
CDR3: CASSRTSTGLAFF
DNA: TGCGCCAGCAGTCGGACTTCGACAGGGCTAGCTTTCTTT

size: .
D: .
V: TRBV27
J: TRBJ2-7
CDR3: CASSFSGLTHEQYF
DNA: TGTGCCAGCAGTTTTTCGGGGTTGACCCACGAGCAGTACTTC

size: .
D: TRBD1
V: TRBV7-3
J: TRBJ1-1
CDR3: CASSSRQGTEAFF
DNA: TGTGCCAGCAGCTCACGACAGGGGACTGAAGCTTTCTTT

size: .
D: TRBD2
V: TRBV4-1
J: TRBJ2-1
CDR3: CASSQAGTSGGNEQFF
DNA: TGCGCCAGCAGCCAAGCCGGGACTAGCGGGGGGAATGAGCAGTTCTTC

size: once
D: TRBD1
V: TRBV5-1
J: TRBJ2-5
CDR3: CATWTGEQETQYF
DNA: TGCGCCACTTGGACAGGGGAACAAGAGACCCAGTACTTC

size: .
D: .
V: TRBV6-5
J: TRBJ1-3
CDR3: CASSYSREGSGNTIYF
DNA: TGTGCCAGCAGTTACTCAAGGGAGGGGTCTGGAAACACCATATATTTT

size: .
D: .
V: TRBV6-6
J: TRBJ1-2
CDR3: CASSYGSGDSSYGYTF
DNA: TGTGCCAGCAGTTATGGGTCAGGGGATAGTAGCTATGGCTACACCTTC

size: once
D: .
V: TRBV7-2
J: TRBJ2-1
CDR3: CASSPMVTGYNEQFF
DNA: TGTGCCAGCAGCCCCATGGTGACGGGGTACAATGAGCAGTTCTTC

size: .
D: TRBD1
V: TRBV18
J: TRBJ1-5
CDR3: CASSQDRLNQPQHF
DNA: TGTGCCAGCTCACAGGACAGGCTGAATCAGCCCCAGCATTTT

size: .
D: .
V: TRBV11-2
J: TRBJ1-1
CDR3: CASSLASRGGTEAFF
DNA: TGTGCCAGCAGCTTAGCGTCCCGGGGGGGCACTGAAGCTTTCTTT

size: few
D: .
V: TRBV7-3
J: TRBJ2-2
CDR3: CASSLEMNTGELFF
DNA: TGTGCCAGCAGCTTAGAGATGAACACCGGGGAGCTGTTTTTT

size: .
D: TRBD1
V: TRBV29-1
J: TRBJ2-7
CDR3: CSVSGTGYYEQYF
DNA: TGCAGCGTTTCCGGGACAGGCTACTACGAGCAGTACTTC

size: .
D: .
V: TRBV2
J: TRBJ2-3
CDR3: CASDRVISTDTQYF
DNA: TGTGCCAGCGACCGGGTGATTAGCACAGATACGCAGTATTTT

size: .
D: TRBD1
V: TRBV14
J: TRBJ1-2
CDR3: CASNRDRGGGYTF
DNA: TGTGCCAGCAACCGGGACAGGGGTGGTGGCTACACCTTC

size: .
D: TRBD2
V: TRBV7-9
J: TRBJ2-5
CDR3: CASSTGGGAREETQYF
DNA: TGTGCCAGCAGCACGGGAGGGGGAGCGAGAGAAGAGACCCAGTACTTC

size: .
D: TRBD1
V: TRBV11-2
J: TRBJ1-2
CDR3: CASSLDRRAGGLLFNYGYTF
DNA: TGTGCCAGCAGCTTAGATAGAAGGGCAGGGGGCTTACTTTTTAACTATGGCTACACCTTC

size: .
D: .
V: TRBV28
J: TRBJ1-2
CDR3: CASSTRQGYYGYTF
DNA: TGTGCCAGCAGTACAAGGCAGGGGTACTATGGCTACACCTTC

size: .
D: TRBD1
V: TRBV11-1
J: TRBJ2-5
CDR3: CASSHGTGQETQYF
DNA: TGTGCCAGCAGCCATGGGACAGGTCAAGAGACCCAGTACTTC

size: .
D: .
V: TRBV5-4
J: TRBJ1-3
CDR3: CASSPGVAVGTIYF
DNA: TGTGCCAGCAGTCCCGGTGTAGCGGTAGGGACCATATATTTT

size: once
D: .
V: TRBV28
J: TRBJ1-2
CDR3: CASSSRDSYGYTF
DNA: TGTGCCAGCAGTTCGAGAGACTCCTATGGCTACACCTTC

size: .
D: .
V: TRBV11-1
J: TRBJ1-1
CDR3: CASSGGRGRVNTEAFF
DNA: TGTGCCAGCAGCGGCGGGCGGGGTCGGGTGAACACTGAAGCTTTCTTT

size: few
D: TRBD2
V: TRBV29-1
J: TRBJ2-5
CDR3: CSVEDLAGGFETQYF
DNA: TGCAGCGTTGAAGATCTAGCGGGGGGATTTGAGACCCAGTACTTC